One T cell receptor beta chain is described in this entry. The sequence runs out 3 residues before the end of the CDR3; the remainder is reconstructed from the germline J gene. The sample is drawn from a study of T cells in women clearing cervical HPV infection. Produced via immunoSEQ multiplex PCR; TCRdb's table is partial and in-frame only. This table holds about 22,000 clones. Trimming cost V 1 base and J 3 bases, with 9 bases left between them. From germline, CDR1 is SGHVS and CDR2 FQNEAQ. The CDR3 has 14 amino acids. Prevalent HPV16 infections were excluded; only incident single HPV16 infections included. HPV was found by MY09/MY11 PCR and dot-blot genotyping.

This chain links TRBV7-8 with TRBJ1-1; D unclear. The origin of this receptor is a woman aged 18 to 75 with a cervical HPV16 infection that either progressed to CIN3+ or cleared (not recorded which). The sequenced material came from blood buffy coat. CDR3 in amino acids: CASSLGQFHTEAFF. Incomplete CDR3 DNA: TGTGCCAGCAGCTTAGGGCAGTTCCACACTGAA.